Shown below are 5 T cell receptor beta chains from a single sample sequenced in a study of Ad26.COV2.S vaccination and SARS-CoV-2 variants. Assay: immunoSEQ multiplex PCR; the TCRdb copy retains only in-frame clones and omits some. The sample includes some 250,000 clones, around 89% of them seen just once. Treatment given: about 20 received Ad26.COV2.S at low or high dose, single or two shots; 5 received placebo; per-sample allocation not given. Sampling occurred on day 63 after the first vaccine or placebo injection. The source material was peripheral blood, sampled in a trial of Ad26.COV2.S vaccine versus placebo. Receptors originate from a person aged 18-65 years who received the Ad26.COV2.S COVID-19 vaccine or a placebo.

The chain has TRBV7-2 and TRBJ2-5, with D unresolved. Trimming cost V 5 bases and J 4 bases, with 17 bases left between them. In germline, CDR1 is SGHTA, CDR2 FQGNSA. CDR3 length equals 15 residues. This CDR3 reads CASSRTLGSRETQYF. Here the CDR3 DNA reads TGTGCCAGCAGCCGCACTCTAGGAAGTAGAGAGACCCAGTACTTC.

The chain links TRBV6-2 or TRBV6-3 to TRBJ2-7, with unresolved D. The CDR3 covers 14 residues. The V gene lost 2 bases and the J gene lost 4 bases, with 12 bases spanning the gap. The germline V gene has CDR1 MNHEY and CDR2 SVGEGT. Here the CDR3 reads CASSYPSRGYEQYF. In nucleotides, the CDR3 is TGTGCCAGCAGTTACCCCTCTCGCGGATACGAGCAGTACTTC.

The chain carries TRBV9 and TRBJ2-7; no clear D. The CDR3 spans 16 residues. Looked up from germline, CDR1 is SGDLS and CDR2 is YYNGEE. The V gene lost 4 bases and the J gene lost 6 bases, with 23 bases spanning the gap. The CDR3 here is CASSPRWSFSPSEQYF. DNA for the CDR3: TGTGCCAGCAGCCCAAGGTGGAGTTTTAGTCCTTCCGAGCAGTACTTC.

In this sample, this clone turned up a few times. The chain employs TRBV6-2 or TRBV6-3 and TRBJ1-5; TRBD1 matches 10 bases. The trim removed 2 bases at V and 7 bases at J, leaving 8 bases unmatched. The CDR3 runs to 16 residues. From germline, CDR1 is MNHEY and CDR2 SVGEGT. The CDR3 spells CASSYADRGRGQPQHF. As DNA, the CDR3 is TGTGCCAGCAGTTACGCCGACAGGGGGCGCGGACAGCCCCAGCATTTT.

The J gene is TRBJ2-3, the V gene TRBV11-3, with TRBD2 matching over 11 bases. This CDR3 is 16 amino acids long. V was pared by 2 bases and J by 2 bases, with 3 bases of the junction left unmatched. Germline CDR1 SGHNT, CDR2 YENEEA. The CDR3 protein is CASSLTLAGATDTQYF. CDR3 in DNA: TGTGCCAGCAGCTTAACACTAGCGGGAGCCACAGATACGCAGTATTTT.